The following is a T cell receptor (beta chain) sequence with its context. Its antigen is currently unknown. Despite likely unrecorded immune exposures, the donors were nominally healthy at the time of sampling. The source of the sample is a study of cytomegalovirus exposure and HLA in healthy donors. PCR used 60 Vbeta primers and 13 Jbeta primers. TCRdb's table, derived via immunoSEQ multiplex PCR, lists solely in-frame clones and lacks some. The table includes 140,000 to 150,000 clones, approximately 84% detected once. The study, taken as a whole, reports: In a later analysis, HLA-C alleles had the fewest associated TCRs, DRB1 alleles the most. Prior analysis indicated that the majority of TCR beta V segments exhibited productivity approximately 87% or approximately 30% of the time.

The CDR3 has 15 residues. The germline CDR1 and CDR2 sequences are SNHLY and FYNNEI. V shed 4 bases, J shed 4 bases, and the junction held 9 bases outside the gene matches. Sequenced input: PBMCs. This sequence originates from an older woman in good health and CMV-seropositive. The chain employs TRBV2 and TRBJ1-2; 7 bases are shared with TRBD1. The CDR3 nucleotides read TGTGCCAGCAGTGGAAAGGGGGCAGATCCCTATGGCTACACCTTC. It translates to CASSGKGADPYGYTF.